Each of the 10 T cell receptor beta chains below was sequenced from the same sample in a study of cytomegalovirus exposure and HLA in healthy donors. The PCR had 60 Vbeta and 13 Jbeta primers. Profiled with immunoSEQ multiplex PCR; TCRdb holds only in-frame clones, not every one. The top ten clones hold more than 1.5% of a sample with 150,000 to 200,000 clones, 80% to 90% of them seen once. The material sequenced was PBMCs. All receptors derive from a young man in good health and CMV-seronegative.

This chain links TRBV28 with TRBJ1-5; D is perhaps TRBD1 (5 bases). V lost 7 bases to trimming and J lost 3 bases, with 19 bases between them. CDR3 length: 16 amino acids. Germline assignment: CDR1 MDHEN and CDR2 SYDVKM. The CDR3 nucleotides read TGTGCCAGCACCCCCGGGGGGAAGGGGAACAATCAGCCCCAGCATTTT. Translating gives CASTPGGKGNNQPQHF.

The CDR3 region is CASSLTDLNEKLFF. In nucleotides, the CDR3 is TGTGCCAGCAGCTTAACAGACCTGAATGAAAAACTGTTTTTT. The V call is TRBV11-2, the J call TRBJ1-4; D not resolved. This CDR3 is 14 amino acids long. CDR1 is SGHAT and CDR2 is FQNNGV in the germline V gene. Trimming removed 2 bases at V and 5 bases at J, with 9 bases between. The variable domain in full, with the rest retrieved from reference TRBV11-2 and TRBJ1-4, is EAGVAQSPRYKIIEKRQSVAFWCNPISGHATLYWYQQILGQGPKLLIQFQNNGVVDDSQLPKDRFSAERLKGVDSTLKIQPAKLEDSAVYLCASSLTDLNEKLFFGSGTQLSVL.

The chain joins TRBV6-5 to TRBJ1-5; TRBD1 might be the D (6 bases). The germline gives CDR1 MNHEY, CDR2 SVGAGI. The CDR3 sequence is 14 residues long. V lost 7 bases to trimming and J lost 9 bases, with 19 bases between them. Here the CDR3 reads CASTRDLQGSPQHF. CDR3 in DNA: TGTGCCAGCACCAGGGACCTACAGGGCTCGCCCCAGCATTTT.

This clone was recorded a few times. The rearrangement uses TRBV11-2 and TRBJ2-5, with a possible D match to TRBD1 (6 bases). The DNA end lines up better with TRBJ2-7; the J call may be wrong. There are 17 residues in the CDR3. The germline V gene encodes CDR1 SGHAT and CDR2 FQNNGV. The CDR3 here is CASSLSQGWERSYEQYF. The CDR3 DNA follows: TGTGCCAGCAGCTTATCCCAGGGGTGGGAGCGCTCTTACGAGCAGTACTTC.

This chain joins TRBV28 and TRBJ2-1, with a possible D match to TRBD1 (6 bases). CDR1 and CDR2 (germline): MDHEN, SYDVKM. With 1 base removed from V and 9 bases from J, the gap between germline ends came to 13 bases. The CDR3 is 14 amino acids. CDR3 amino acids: CASSLLGGPGEQFF. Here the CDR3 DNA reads TGTGCCAGCAGTTTATTAGGGGGTCCGGGTGAGCAGTTCTTC.

The CDR3 DNA is TGTGCCAGCAGCTTAGATGGTCAGGGGACCCAGTACTTC. It translates to CASSLDGQGTQYF. The gene calls are TRBV7-2 and TRBJ2-5; TRBD1 is a possible D gene (5 bases). Trimming stripped 1 base from V and 7 bases from J, with 10 bases between. The CDR3 loop spans 13 amino acids. Germline-derived CDR1 and CDR2 are SGHTA and FQGNSA.

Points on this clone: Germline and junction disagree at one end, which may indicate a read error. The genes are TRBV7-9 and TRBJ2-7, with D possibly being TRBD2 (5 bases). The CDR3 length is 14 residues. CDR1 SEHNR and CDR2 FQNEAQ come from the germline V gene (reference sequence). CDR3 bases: TGTTCCAGCAGCTTCGGCGGGCTCCTCGGCGAGCAGTACTTC. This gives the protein CSSSFGGLLGEQYF.

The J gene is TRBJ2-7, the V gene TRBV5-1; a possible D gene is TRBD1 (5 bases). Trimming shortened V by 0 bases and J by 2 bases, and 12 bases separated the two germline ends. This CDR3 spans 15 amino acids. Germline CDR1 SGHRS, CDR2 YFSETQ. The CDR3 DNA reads TGCGCCAGCAGCTTGGGCTCAGGGTTTACCTACGAGCAGTACTTC. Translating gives CASSLGSGFTYEQYF.

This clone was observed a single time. For the CDR3, the DNA is TGTGCCAGCAGCATAACCAGAGGGACCTACAATGAGCAGTTCTTC. This translates into CASSITRGTYNEQFF. V is TRBV11-2 and J is TRBJ2-1, with a possible D match to TRBD2 (5 bases). This CDR3 region has 15 residues. Deletions cut 5 bases from V and 2 bases from J, with 13 bases between. Germline CDR1 is SGHAT and CDR2 is FQNNGV. The variable domain in full, completed from reference TRBV11-2 and TRBJ2-1, reads EAGVAQSPRYKIIEKRQSVAFWCNPISGHATLYWYQQILGQGPKLLIQFQNNGVVDDSQLPKDRFSAERLKGVDSTLKIQPAKLEDSAVYLCASSITRGTYNEQFFGPGTRLTVL.

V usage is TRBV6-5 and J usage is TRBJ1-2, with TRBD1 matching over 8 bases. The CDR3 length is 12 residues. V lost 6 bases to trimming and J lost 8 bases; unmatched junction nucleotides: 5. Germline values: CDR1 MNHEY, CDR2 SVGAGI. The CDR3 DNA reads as TGTGCCAGCAGGCAGGGGGCGAGGGGCTACACCTTC. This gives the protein CASRQGARGYTF.